The next 7 T cell receptor beta chains were all read from a single sample in a study of CD8+CD57+ T cells in acquired aplastic anemia. Both TCR beta VDJ combination and CDR3 sequence profiling were carried out. Genomic DNA was the template for this profiling. TCRdb recomputed calls from the reads with MiXCR, one row per CDR3 protein. The sample has 400,000 to 450,000 distinct CDR3 sequences; under 80% are singletons. Sequenced sample: sorted CD4+, CD8+, or CD8+CD57+ T cells (not recorded which) from PBMCs. Source of these receptors: a human donor in good health, serving as a control.

To note about this clonotype: The junction differs from germline at one of its ends, possibly a read error. The gene calls are TRBV10-3 and TRBJ1-2; weak D call: TRBD1 (6 bases). Per germline, CDR1 ENHRY and CDR2 SYGVKD. CDR3 length: 15 amino acids. CDR3 in DNA: TGTGCCAGCAGTTACCTTGGCAGGGGTGGCTATGGCTACACCTTC. Residues: CASSYLGRGGYGYTF.

The rearrangement links TRBV12-5 to TRBJ2-1; 7 nucleotides agree with TRBD2. The CDR3 sequence is 15 residues long. From germline, CDR1 is LGHNT and CDR2 FRNRAP. CDR3 nucleotides: TGTGCCAGCAGCTTAGCGGCGGGGGAGGACAATGAGCAGTTCTTC. It encodes CASSLAAGEDNEQFF.

The gene calls are TRBV10-3 and TRBJ1-6; no definite D call. Germline V gene data show CDR1 as ENHRY and CDR2 as SYGVKD. The CDR3 contains 12 residues. The ends were cut back, 0 bases at V and 6 bases at J, with 0 bases in the middle. CDR3 nucleotide sequence: TGTGCCATCAGTGAGTCTAATTCACCCCTCCACTTT. Its protein product is CAISESNSPLHF.

The table lists this clonotype with many counts. The rearrangement joins TRBV7-2 to TRBJ2-3; D remains unclear. The V gene lost 6 bases and the J gene lost 6 bases, with 7 bases spanning the gap. Germline lookup yields CDR1 SGHTA and CDR2 FQGNSA. This CDR3 comprises 11 residues. CDR3 DNA sequence: TGTGCCAGCAGGATAGGGGATACGCAGTATTTT. Protein: CASRIGDTQYF.

Details on this clonotype: A junction boundary mismatches the germline segment, possibly from a read error. The chain's CDR3 is CASSRTRTGDETLFF. CDR3 DNA sequence: TGCGCCAGCAGCCGTACTCGGACAGGGGATGAAACCCTGTTTTTT. The chain uses TRBV15 and TRBJ1-4, with 9 bases identical to TRBD1. This CDR3 is built from 15 residues. Looked up from germline, CDR1 is LNHNV and CDR2 is YYDKDF (reference sequence).

J is TRBJ2-7 and V is TRBV5-6, with 7 bases matching TRBD2. V shed 0 bases and J 5 bases; nucleotides not matched to a gene: 8. The CDR3 runs 15 residues. Germline-derived CDR1 and CDR2 are SGHDT and YYEEEE. The CDR3 nucleotides read TGTGCCAGCAGCTTGGAAAGGGAGGGGATCGACGAGCAGTACGTC. Its translation is CASSLEREGIDEQYV.

The gene calls are TRBV2 and TRBJ2-5; 10 nucleotides align to TRBD2. The CDR3 is 14 residues long. V trimming: 3 bases; J trimming: 5 bases; junction bases outside the gene matches: 3. CDR1 is SNHLY, CDR2 FYNNEI, per germline. The CDR3 region has the DNA TGTGCCAGCAGTGATGGGACTAGCGAGGAGACCCAGTACTTC. It specifies CASSDGTSEETQYF. The full variable domain, with the rest looked up from reference TRBV2 and TRBJ2-5, is EPEVTQTPSHQVTQMGQEVILRCVPISNHLYFYWYRQILGQKVEFLVSFYNNEISEKSEIFDDQFSVERPDGSNFTLKIRSTKLEDSAMYFCASSDGTSEETQYFGPGTRLLVL.